The entry below describes one T cell receptor (beta chain). Sequencing of TCR beta drew on CD8+ and CD4+ T cells from blood. The authors negatively isolated CD8+ and CD4+ T cells and FACS-enriched TEMRA cells. Germline values: CDR1 PRHDT, CDR2 FYEKMQ (reference sequence). With 4 bases removed from V and 8 bases from J, the gap between germline ends came to 14 bases. CDR3 size: 13 residues. These data are taken from a study of CD8 T cells in Susac syndrome. Random hexamers were used to reverse transcribe the RNA input (about 0.5 to 1 ug). TCR beta CDR3 was amplified by immunoSEQ covering 54 Vbeta and 13 Jbeta. Using its own MiXCR run on the immunoSEQ multiplex PCR reads, TCRdb lists one record per CDR3 protein. Among fewer than 100,000 distinct CDR3 sequences listed, 91% were seen once.

The sample consisted of CD8+ T cells from PBMCs. The receptor comes from a human donor with multiple sclerosis. The chain recombines TRBV13 with TRBJ1-2, with D possibly TRBD1 on 5 matching bases. CDR3 in amino acids: CASSSAGGSGYTF. CDR3 DNA: TGTGCCAGCAGCTCCGCCGGGGGTTCCGGCTACACCTTC.